What follows describes a single T cell receptor beta chain. Its antigen is unidentified. This CDR3 has 14 residues. Germline V gives CDR1 GTSNPN, CDR2 SVGIG (reference sequence). The ends were cut back, 0 bases at V and 3 bases at J, with 9 bases in the middle. The data were obtained in a study of T cell responses to AZD1222 COVID-19 vaccine. General observations from the study: Donors in the cohort were predominantly white British and more often female, and clonal diversity was possibly underestimated.

Assay: immunoSEQ multiplex PCR; the TCRdb copy retains only in-frame clones and omits some. The data show 86,000 or so clones, with about nine tenths seen just once and more than 9% held by the top ten. This receptor was taken from an adult who received the AZD1222 COVID-19 vaccine. The chain joins TRBV30 to TRBJ1-5; no clear D. Sequences were derived from peripheral blood, sampled 28 days after the second AZD1222 dose. The CDR3 bases are TGTGCCTGGAGTGTAGGCAGGATCAATCAGCCCCAGCATTTT. This codes for CAWSVGRINQPQHF.